The present T cell receptor beta chain was sequenced within a study of naive and memory T cell subsets. Whole-study findings and limits: TCR counts from RNA may reflect activation-linked expression changes. Naive and memory subsets had different power law exponents for TCR abundance.

Alpha and beta libraries were amplified separately from the second PCR onward. Cells stained for CD3, CD4, CD8, CD45RA, CD27 and viability were sorted into four CD45RA/CD27 subsets. This clonotype was seen only a few times. The antigen is not known. An equimolar mix of two oligonucleotides served as the beta constant-region primer for TRBC1 and TRBC2. TCRdb re-analysed the UMI-ligation and nested PCR reads in MiXCR, keeping a single row per CDR3 protein. The sample has tens of thousands of distinct CDR3 sequences, 13% seen once. The sequenced material came from central memory CD4+ T cells from blood. The TCR comes from a human donor in good health.

The CDR3 nucleotides read TGTGCCAGTACTAATAGGGGTAGAACAGAGACCCAGTACTTC. This sequence encodes CASTNRGRTETQYF. The chain recombines TRBV12-3 or TRBV12-4 with TRBJ2-5; tentatively, D is TRBD1 (5 bases). The CDR3 consists of 14 residues. The V and J ends lost 9 bases and 4 bases respectively, with 18 bases between them.